Sequencing of this T cell receptor (beta chain) was carried out in a study of blood T cells in healthy people across ages. Notes on the study in general: TCR beta diversity correlated strongly with naive T cell percentage.

The CDR3 consists of 15 residues. Germline loops: CDR1 MNHEY, CDR2 SMNVEV (reference sequence). The second PCR ran about 6 to 11 cycles with a sample-barcoded 5' primer and J-beta primers. One entry per CDR3 protein, called by TCRdb with MiXCR from the 5' RACE reads. This table holds 650,000 to 900,000 distinct CDR3 sequences, under 80% found once. A word on this clonotype: The antigen remains undetermined.

This TCR was sampled from a man in his thirties or forties in good health. The J gene is TRBJ2-7, the V gene TRBV27; 14 nucleotides line up with TRBD2. TRBJ2-5 explains the end of the DNA better; the J call may be wrong. The sample taken for sequencing was blood. CDR3 protein: CASSLTSGGEQTQYF. The CDR3, as DNA: TGTGCCAGCAGTTTGACTAGCGGGGGGGAACAGACCCAGTACTTC.